A selection of T cell receptor beta chains follows, all from one sample in a study of shared clonotypes between healthy human individuals. Assay: immunoSEQ multiplex PCR; the TCRdb copy retains only in-frame clones and omits some. This table holds 800,000 or so clones, about 96% found once. Sequenced: naive CD8+ T cells sorted from blood. Receptor source: a man in his thirties or forties in good health. The CDR3 runs from the conserved cysteine through the conserved F or W. A D gene is named only where the DNA matches it firmly. Size values are once, few and many counts, or a class for expanded clones, and some rows have none.

D	size	V	J	DNA	CDR3
.	.	TRBV27	TRBJ1-1	TGTGCCAGCAGTATACAGGGTACGAACACTGAAGCTTTCTTT	CASSIQGTNTEAFF
TRBD1	once	TRBV29-1	TRBJ2-7	TGCAGCGGAAGGACAGGGGCGGGACTCGAGCAGTACTTC	CSGRTGAGLEQYF
.	.	TRBV6-5	TRBJ2-7	TGTGCCAGCAGTTACTCGATCTTGGACGAGCAGTACTTC	CASSYSILDEQYF
TRBD1	once	TRBV19	TRBJ2-1	TGTGCCAGTAGTATACTACAGACAGGGGCTGCGAGGAATGAGCAGTTCTTC	CASSILQTGAARNEQFF
TRBD1	.	TRBV5-4	TRBJ2-2	TGTGCCAGCAGTCTTACAGGGGGCCGGGAGCTGTTTTTT	CASSLTGGRELFF
.	.	TRBV19	TRBJ1-2	TGTGCCAGTAGTATCAACCCCACAGTAAACTACACCTTC	CASSINPTVNYTF
.	.	TRBV18	TRBJ1-2	TGTGCCAGCTCACCAGCATACCCCGGGACGGAGAAAAACTATGGCTACACCTTC	CASSPAYPGTEKNYGYTF
TRBD1	.	TRBV9	TRBJ2-7	TGTGCCAGCAGCCCCGACAGGGTTCAGCGAGACGAGCAGTACTTC	CASSPDRVQRDEQYF
.	once	TRBV29-1	TRBJ1-1	TGCAGCGGGACCCAAAGTACTGAAGCTTTCTTT	CSGTQSTEAFF
.	once	TRBV21-1	TRBJ2-7	TGTGCCAGCAGATGTAAGCGGAGCTACGAGCAGTACTTC	CASRCKRSYEQYF
TRBD1	.	TRBV7-6	TRBJ1-4	TGTGCCAGCAGCCGATCCGGGACAGGGAATCGGTATGAAAAACTGTTTTTT	CASSRSGTGNRYEKLFF
.	once	TRBV5-1	TRBJ2-7	TGCGCCAGCAGCTTGGAAGGGGTTTACTACGAGCAGTACTTC	CASSLEGVYYEQYF
.	.	TRBV18	TRBJ2-7	TGTGCCAGCTCACCAGGACTCCCCTACGAGCAGTACTTC	CASSPGLPYEQYF
.	.	TRBV19	TRBJ2-7	TGTGCCTTCTGCGAGGGATTGGTCTACGAGCAGTACTTC	CAFCEGLVYEQYF
.	.	TRBV19	TRBJ2-1	TGTGCCAGTAGTATAGTCGGGTCGACTGAGCAGTTCTTC	CASSIVGSTEQFF
.	.	TRBV28	TRBJ2-2	TGTGCCAGCAGTTTAGTTAACCGCGCGAACACCGGGGAGCTGTTTTTT	CASSLVNRANTGELFF
TRBD2	.	TRBV18	TRBJ2-1	TGTGCCAGCTCACTAGCGGGATACAATGAGCAGTTCTTC	CASSLAGYNEQFF
.	.	TRBV7-2	TRBJ1-5	TGTGCCAGCAGATCAAGCTCGGGTCAGCCCCAGCATTTT	CASRSSSGQPQHF
.	.	TRBV18	TRBJ2-3	TGTGCCAGCGCTGGACAGGACAAGACCGACCCCGGGAGGGCCATCCTTGATACGCAGTATTTT	CASAGQDKTDPGRAILDTQYF
.	.	TRBV9	TRBJ2-7	TGTGCCAGCAGCGTAGGCCCCTCTTTGGGACACCTCGAGCAGTACTTC	CASSVGPSLGHLEQYF
.	.	TRBV27	TRBJ2-7	TGTGCCAGCAGTTTGGGCAACGAGCAGTACTTC	CASSLGNEQYF
.	.	TRBV27	TRBJ2-5	TGTGCCAGCAGCCGCGGCGTCCGGGAGACCCAGTACTTC	CASSRGVRETQYF
.	.	TRBV6-5	TRBJ2-7	TGTGCCAGCAGTTACTCTAGAGGGGGCTACGAGCAGTACTTC	CASSYSRGGYEQYF
.	.	TRBV7-9	TRBJ2-1	TGTGCCAGCAGTCCTAGAAACCCAGGGCTGGAGTGGAATGAGCAGTTCTTC	CASSPRNPGLEWNEQFF
TRBD2	.	TRBV10-2	TRBJ2-1	TGCGCCAGCAGTCTGAGCGGGAGGTATTATGAGCAGTTCTTC	CASSLSGRYYEQFF
.	.	TRBV7-7	TRBJ2-3	TGTGCCAGCAGCCTCGAGGGTCGGGGCACAGATACGCAGTATTTT	CASSLEGRGTDTQYF
TRBD2	.	TRBV27	TRBJ2-7	TGTGCCAGCAGTACGGGACTAGCGGAATACTACGAGCAGTACTTC	CASSTGLAEYYEQYF
.	once	TRBV18	TRBJ2-2	TGTGCCAGCTCACCGGACGTGAACACCGGGGAGCTGTTTTTT	CASSPDVNTGELFF
.	.	TRBV7-3	TRBJ1-5	TGTGCCAGCAGCTTAGGTCAGAACAATCAGCCCCAGCATTTT	CASSLGQNNQPQHF
TRBD2	once	TRBV9	TRBJ2-1	TGTGCCAGCAGCTCCACGGGGGGACTAGCGGTATACAATGAGCAGTTCTTC	CASSSTGGLAVYNEQFF
.	.	TRBV11-2	TRBJ2-4	TGTGCCAGCAGCCCCACAGCGGGTACCAAAAACATTCAGTACTTC	CASSPTAGTKNIQYF
.	.	TRBV7-2	TRBJ1-3	TGTGCCAGCAGCTTAGCTTGGGGAACTGGAAACACCATATATTTT	CASSLAWGTGNTIYF
TRBD2	.	TRBV2	TRBJ2-3	TGTGCCAGCAGTGAATGGGGACTAGCGGGCCGGGAGGGAGATACGCAGTATTTT	CASSEWGLAGREGDTQYF
TRBD1	.	TRBV7-9	TRBJ2-1	TGTGCCAGCAGCTTAGGTGACAGGGGACCCTACAATGAGCAGTTCTTC	CASSLGDRGPYNEQFF
.	.	TRBV5-6	TRBJ2-1	TGTGCCAGCAGTTCAACTACGGAATGGAGGTACAATGAGCAGTTCTTC	CASSSTTEWRYNEQFF
.	.	TRBV27	TRBJ2-7	TGTGCCAGCTCACATGGTGACACCACCTACGAGCAGTACTTC	CASSHGDTTYEQYF
TRBD1	.	TRBV11-2	TRBJ2-1	TGTGCCAGCAGCTTAGGTAGGGACAGGAGCCACTCCTACAATGAGCAGTTCTTC	CASSLGRDRSHSYNEQFF
.	.	TRBV18	TRBJ2-7	TGTGCCAGCTCCCCGGGCAACTACGAGCAGTACTTC	CASSPGNYEQYF
TRBD1	.	TRBV27	TRBJ2-7	TGTGCCAGCAGTTCGCTGGACAGGGGGTCTGACGAGCAGTACTTC	CASSSLDRGSDEQYF
.	.	TRBV2	TRBJ2-3	TGTGCCGCTAAGCTCGGGGACTCAGCATCAGATACGCAGTATTTT	CAAKLGDSASDTQYF
.	.	TRBV6-5	TRBJ1-1	TGTGCCACACGGAAGAACACTGAAGCTTTCTTT	CATRKNTEAFF
.	.	TRBV5-3	TRBJ1-2	TGTGCCAGAAGCTTGAGATCCTATGGCTACACCTTC	CARSLRSYGYTF
TRBD1	.	TRBV6-1	TRBJ2-5	TGTGCCAGCAGTGCCTCCGGGACAGGGACAGAGACCCAGTACTTC	CASSASGTGTETQYF
TRBD2	.	TRBV27	TRBJ2-7	TGTGCCAGCAGTCTACTAGCGGGAGAGACGCCGTCCTACGAGCAGTACTTC	CASSLLAGETPSYEQYF
.	.	TRBV2	TRBJ2-3	TGTGCCAGCAGTGCCCGGGACACCGTAATAGACAGCACAGATACGCAGTATTTT	CASSARDTVIDSTDTQYF
.	.	TRBV6-5	TRBJ2-1	TGTGCCAGCAGTTACCTCCTGGGCAATGAGCAGTTCTTC	CASSYLLGNEQFF
.	.	TRBV27	TRBJ2-7	TGTGCCAGCAGCCTCGGGGCAGGGAGTCAGCAGTACTTC	CASSLGAGSQQYF
.	.	TRBV29-1	TRBJ2-2	TGCAGCGTTGGACAAGCGAACACCGGGGAGCTGTTTTTT	CSVGQANTGELFF
.	.	TRBV15	TRBJ2-1	TGTGCCACCAGCAGAGATCTGGGCGGGGAGCAGTTCTTC	CATSRDLGGEQFF
TRBD2	.	TRBV29-1	TRBJ2-2	TGCAGCGTGCTGGGACTAGCGGGGGCCGGGGAGCTGTTTTTT	CSVLGLAGAGELFF
.	.	TRBV15	TRBJ2-3	TGTGCCACCAGCAGGGACACTAGCACAGATACGCAGTATTTT	CATSRDTSTDTQYF
.	once	TRBV9	TRBJ1-1	TGTGCCAGCGGCCGACCGGGAGAAGCTTTCTTT	CASGRPGEAFF
.	.	TRBV30	TRBJ2-7	TGTGCCTGGAGTTACGGGCCTACCTACGAGCAGTACTTC	CAWSYGPTYEQYF
.	once	TRBV6-1	TRBJ2-6	TGTGCCAGCAGTGATGGGACTGGGGCCAACGTCCTGACTTTC	CASSDGTGANVLTF
.	.	TRBV28	TRBJ2-7	TGTGCCAGCAGTTTGACTAGACAGGGAGTGGACCACGAGCAGTACTTC	CASSLTRQGVDHEQYF
TRBD2	.	TRBV9	TRBJ2-3	TGTGCCAGCAAGCGGGAGGAGGCAGATACGCAGTATTTT	CASKREEADTQYF
TRBD1	.	TRBV6-1	TRBJ1-2	TGTGCCAGCATTGCCGGGACAGGGTTCTATGGCTACACCTTC	CASIAGTGFYGYTF
TRBD1	.	TRBV28	TRBJ2-3	TGTGCCAGCAGTTCCGGATTTGAGGGGGCCCTGTTGGATACGCAGTATTTT	CASSSGFEGALLDTQYF
TRBD2	.	TRBV6-6	TRBJ2-5	TGTGCCAGCAGTTACCGGCTAGCGGAAGAGACCCAGTACTTC	CASSYRLAEETQYF
TRBD2	.	TRBV5-1	TRBJ2-7	TGCGCCAGCGGGACTAGCGGAACCTACGAGCAGTACTTC	CASGTSGTYEQYF